This is a list of T cell receptor beta chains from one sample in a study of blood T cell repertoires in COVID-19. Some clones are missing from TCRdb's copy, which holds only in-frame ones; the method was immunoSEQ multiplex PCR. The sample lists about 480,000 clones, about 91% occurring once. Sequencing used peripheral blood. Receptors originate from a woman aged 45-59 years with COVID-19, enrolled during active disease. CDR3s include the opening cysteine and the closing phenylalanine or tryptophan. The D gene is left open where the match is weak. Where a row states a size, it is once, few, many or the class of an expanded clone; other rows omit it.

>TRBV30|NA|13|NA|TRBJ1-1
TGTGCCTGGAGCAGGCAGATGAACACTGAAGCTTTCTTT
CAWSRQMNTEAFF
>TRBV5-4|TRBD1|15|NA|TRBJ2-2
TGTGCCAGCAGCGAAAGACAGGGGGTTACCGGGGAGCTGTTTTTT
CASSERQGVTGELFF
>TRBV10-3|TRBD1|15|NA|TRBJ1-2
TGTGCCATCAGGGGGACAGGGGGCGCGGACTATGGCTACACCTTC
CAIRGTGGADYGYTF
>TRBV12-3/TRBV12-4|NA|13|NA|TRBJ2-7
TGTGCCAGCAGTTTTCGACTAGCCTACGAGCAGTACTTC
CASSFRLAYEQYF
>TRBV11-2|NA|13|NA|TRBJ2-7
TGTGCCAGCAGTTTGACAGTTGCCTACGAGCAGTACTTC
CASSLTVAYEQYF
>TRBV27|TRBD1|13|NA|TRBJ1-5
TGTGCCAGCGGGACAGGGGTTTATCAGCCCCAGCATTTT
CASGTGVYQPQHF
>TRBV12-3/TRBV12-4|TRBD1|12|NA|TRBJ2-7
TGTGCCAGCGGACAGGGGGTGGGCGAGCAGTACTTC
CASGQGVGEQYF
>TRBV15|NA|14|once|TRBJ1-5
TGTGCCACCAGCAGAGCCAGGGAAAGTCAGCCCCAGCATTTT
CATSRARESQPQHF
>TRBV6-5|NA|12|NA|TRBJ2-7
TGTGCCAGCAGCATAGCTGCCTACGAGCAGTACTTC
CASSIAAYEQYF
>TRBV29-1|NA|11|NA|TRBJ1-1
TGCAGCGTTGCAACGGGTTTGAAGGCTTTCTTT
CSVATGLKAFF
>TRBV7-2|NA|15|NA|TRBJ2-3
TGTGCCAGCAGCTTTTCACTAGTTTCGGCCTCGACGCAGTATTTT
CASSFSLVSASTQYF
>TRBV6-1|TRBD1|15|NA|TRBJ1-2
TGTGCCAGCAGTGAAGGCAGGGGGCGCTGGGATGGCTACACCTTC
CASSEGRGRWDGYTF
>TRBV19|NA|13|NA|TRBJ2-2
TGTGCCAGTAGAAGCAGGGGCGCCGGGGAGCTGTTTTTT
CASRSRGAGELFF
>TRBV11-2|NA|16|NA|TRBJ1-6
TGTGCCAGCAGCTCCCCCCCGGGGGGTCTCTCTTCACCCCTCCACTTT
CASSSPPGGLSSPLHF
>TRBV6-5|TRBD1|12|NA|TRBJ1-2
TGTGCCAGCCTTTCAGGGGGCTTCGGCTACACCTTC
CASLSGGFGYTF
>TRBV9|TRBD1|15|NA|TRBJ2-3
TGTGCCAGCAGCGTAGGCAGGGGGTTGGCAGATACGCAGTATTTT
CASSVGRGLADTQYF
>TRBV5-4|TRBD1|13|NA|TRBJ2-4
TGTGCCAGCAGCTACAGGGGGCTGGACATTCAGTACTTC
CASSYRGLDIQYF
>TRBV3-1/TRBV3-2|NA|13|NA|TRBJ1-2
TGTGCCAGCAGCCAAGATCGCGGGGATGGCTACACCTTC
CASSQDRGDGYTF
>TRBV19|NA|11|NA|TRBJ1-1
TGTGCCAGTAGCTACCTGACTGAAGCTTTCTTT
CASSYLTEAFF
>TRBV6-6|TRBD1|14|NA|TRBJ2-3
TGTGCCAGCAGCCTGGACAGGAGCACAGATACGCAGTATTTT
CASSLDRSTDTQYF
>TRBV29-1|TRBD1|12|NA|TRBJ1-2
TGCAGCGTCGGACAGGGGGACTATGGCTACACCTTC
CSVGQGDYGYTF
>TRBV19|NA|14|NA|TRBJ2-7
TGTGCCAGTAGTAATGGGGCGCGCTCCTACGAGCAGTACTTC
CASSNGARSYEQYF
>TRBV10-3|TRBD1|14|NA|TRBJ2-7
TGTGCCATCAGTGAGTCCGGGACAGCCTACGAGCAGTACTTC
CAISESGTAYEQYF
>TRBV2|NA|14|NA|TRBJ1-1
TGTGCCAGCAGTAAGAAGGGGCCGAACACTGAAGCTTTCTTT
CASSKKGPNTEAFF
>TRBV4-1|NA|14|NA|TRBJ1-1
TGCGCCAGCAGAAACAGGGCCATGAACACTGAAGCTTTCTTT
CASRNRAMNTEAFF
>TRBV28|NA|13|NA|TRBJ1-4
TGTGCCAGCAGTGAGTATAGAGGTGAAAAACTGTTTTTT
CASSEYRGEKLFF
>TRBV6-5|NA|14|NA|TRBJ2-7
TGTGCCAGCAAAGGTCAGGATAAGTACTACGAGCAGTACTTC
CASKGQDKYYEQYF
>TRBV7-3|NA|13|few|TRBJ1-2
TGTGCCAGCAGCTTAGCGTCTAACTATGGCTACACCTTC
CASSLASNYGYTF
>TRBV30|NA|13|few|TRBJ2-7
TGTGCCTGTACATACAGGGAGTCCTACGAGCAGTACTTC
CACTYRESYEQYF
>TRBV7-3|TRBD1|14|NA|TRBJ2-7
TGTGCCAGCAGCTTAAGACAGGGGGTCGTCGAGCAGTACTTC
CASSLRQGVVEQYF
>TRBV19|TRBD1|12|once|TRBJ1-2
TGTGCCAGTCCCGGGACAGACTATGGCTACACCTTC
CASPGTDYGYTF
>TRBV3-1/TRBV3-2|NA|14|NA|TRBJ1-1
TGTGCCAGCAGCCAAGGAGACAGGTCTATAGGGGCTTTCTTT
CASSQGDRSIGAFF
>TRBV30|NA|11|once|TRBJ2-1
TGTGCCTGGAGTTCATTCAATGAGCAGTTCTTC
CAWSSFNEQFF
>TRBV19|NA|14|NA|TRBJ2-2
TGTGCCAGTAGTATAAGTGAGGGAACCGGGGAGCTGTTTTTT
CASSISEGTGELFF
>TRBV2|TRBD1|15|NA|TRBJ1-1
TGTGCCAGCAGTGAATTGGGACAGGGGAACACTGAAGCTTTCTTT
CASSELGQGNTEAFF
>TRBV18|TRBD1|18|NA|TRBJ1-2
TGTGCCAGCTCACCAGGGGAAAGGGGGCCGTTCCTAGGCTATGGCTACACCTTC
CASSPGERGPFLGYGYTF
>TRBV4-2|TRBD1|16|NA|TRBJ1-6
TGTGCCAGCAGCCGGACAGGGGGCGCTGGAAATTCACCCCTCCACTTT
CASSRTGGAGNSPLHF
>TRBV9|TRBD1|17|NA|TRBJ1-6
TGTGCCAGCAGCGTCGCGGGACAGGGAAACTATAATTCACCCCTCCACTTT
CASSVAGQGNYNSPLHF
>TRBV5-6|TRBD2|17|NA|TRBJ2-1
TGTGCCAGCAGCTTGCTTCCCTTCGGGGGGGCGGATAATGAGCAGTTCTTC
CASSLLPFGGADNEQFF
>TRBV7-8|TRBD1|13|NA|TRBJ2-7
TGTGCCAGCGGCCGGGACAGGGGCTACGAGCAGTACTTC
CASGRDRGYEQYF
>TRBV11-2|TRBD1|16|NA|TRBJ1-3
TGTGCCAGCAGCTTAGCACAGGGGATCGGCGGAAACACCATATATTTT
CASSLAQGIGGNTIYF
>TRBV6-5|NA|15|once|TRBJ2-7
TGTGCCGGCAGCAACGGGGGTGGAGGGTCCTACGAGCAGTACTTC
CAGSNGGGGSYEQYF
>TRBV28|TRBD1|18|once|TRBJ1-2
TGTGCCAGCAGGCCCGCATTCGGGGACAGGGGCCGTCCCTGGGGCTACACCTTC
CASRPAFGDRGRPWGYTF
>TRBV3-1/TRBV3-2|TRBD1|15|NA|TRBJ1-2
TGTGCCAGCAGCCAGTCAGGGGGCGCTATTTATGGCTACACCTTC
CASSQSGGAIYGYTF
>TRBV6-1|TRBD1|15|NA|TRBJ2-2
TGTGCCAGCAGTGAAACAGGGGGGTTTACCGGGGAGCTGTTTTTT
CASSETGGFTGELFF
>TRBV6-5|TRBD1|16|once|TRBJ1-2
TGTGCCAGCAGTTCCCTCCTCCCGGGACAGCGTTATGGCTACACCTTC
CASSSLLPGQRYGYTF
>TRBV6-5|TRBD1|12|NA|TRBJ1-1
TGTGCCAGCAGCACACAGGGGTATGAAGCTTTCTTT
CASSTQGYEAFF
>TRBV19|NA|14|NA|TRBJ1-1
TGTGCCAGCCTGGACAGCCTCAGAAACACTGAAGCTTTCTTT
CASLDSLRNTEAFF
>TRBV19|NA|14|NA|TRBJ1-1
TGTGCCAGTACCCGCATAGGGGGAAACACTGAAGCTTTCTTT
CASTRIGGNTEAFF
>TRBV13|NA|14|NA|TRBJ1-2
TGTGCCAGCAGCTTCGGACAACCTAACTATGGCTACACCTTC
CASSFGQPNYGYTF